These 5 T cell receptor beta chains were sequenced from one sample in a study of blood T cell repertoires in COVID-19 (dated by TCRdb to 2020 to 2022). Libraries were built with the immunoSEQ multiplex PCR assay. As stored in TCRdb, this immuneACCESS dataset retains in-frame rearrangements with V and J assigned. A fraction of the clones does not appear; measured against another copy, unresolved V genes explain less than half of the discrepancy, and the remainder lacks a known reason. In this sample the table shows some 110,000 clones, 82% of which occur a single time. The ten largest account for 3.5% to 5.5% of the sample. The sample taken for sequencing was peripheral blood. The receptors here all came from a woman aged 70-85 years with acute or convalescent COVID-19.

This chain joins TRBV15 and TRBJ1-1, with D tentatively TRBD1 (5 bases). V was cut by 2 bases and J by 8 bases, with 18 bases left in between. CDR1 is LNHNV, CDR2 YYDKDF, per germline (reference sequence). The CDR3 has 15 amino acids. CDR3 bases: TGTGCCACCAGCAGAAGCGTCGAAACAGGAACGGAAGCTTTCTTT. This gives the protein CATSRSVETGTEAFF.

The gene calls are TRBV4-1 and TRBJ2-2, with a weak D call TRBD1 (6 bases). Germline loops: CDR1 MGHRA, CDR2 YSYEKL. V shed 1 base and J shed 5 bases, with 20 bases lying between them. This CDR3 has 18 amino acids. The DNA of the CDR3 is TGCGCCAGCAGCCAAGTACCTCCGGGACAATTGTTGACCGGGGAGCTGTTTTTT. Residues: CASSQVPPGQLLTGELFF.

J is TRBJ2-5 and V is TRBV5-1; TRBD2 matches 8 bases. Germline V lookup: CDR1 SGHRS, CDR2 YFSETQ. This CDR3 contains 13 residues. After removal of 4 bases from V and 5 bases from J, the junction contained 4 bases not matched to a gene. CDR3 region: CASSSGGTETQYF. CDR3 coding DNA: TGCGCCAGCAGCAGCGGGGGTACGGAGACCCAGTACTTC.

This chain links TRBV5-8 with TRBJ2-5, with a weak D call TRBD2 (6 bases). Deletions cut 3 bases from V and 5 bases from J, with 23 bases between. Looked up from germline, CDR1 is SGHTS and CDR2 is YDEGEE. The CDR3 has 17 amino acids. CDR3 protein: CASSSGLPFVPRETQYF. The CDR3 bases are TGTGCCAGCAGCTCGGGACTCCCTTTCGTGCCCCGGGAGACCCAGTACTTC.

As regards this clone: Other DNA sequences in this sample translate to the same CDR3. The chain is built from TRBV5-1 and TRBJ2-2; 7 bases align to TRBD1. Germline CDR1 SGHRS, CDR2 YFSETQ. With 0 bases clipped from V and 1 base from J, the junction kept 0 bases outside the gene matches. The CDR3 loop spans 15 amino acids. The chain's CDR3 is CASSLGQGNTGELFF. CDR3 bases: TGCGCCAGCAGCTTGGGACAGGGGAACACCGGGGAGCTGTTTTTT.